This T cell receptor (beta chain) derives from a study of CD8 T cells in ankylosing spondylitis. This clonotype was observed a handful of times. The antigen is not known. V shed 4 bases, J shed 4 bases, and the junction held 14 bases outside the gene matches. Germline CDR1 is SGHRS and CDR2 is YFSETQ. CDR3 length equals 17 residues. The TCR beta libraries were generated through quantitative 5'-RACE incorporating molecular barcodes. TCRdb passed the 5' RACE reads through MiXCR, listing each CDR3 protein once. Among around 180,000 distinct CDR3 sequences listed, roughly 13% were seen once. Study results and caveats: A TCR beta motif made of eight highly homologous variants seemed typical of ankylosing spondylitis blood. Matched ankylosing spondylitis synovial fluid reportedly showed significant enrichment of disease-linked clones.

The sequencing input was blood, either unsorted or a sorted T cell fraction (not recorded which). The TCR was taken from a female donor with ankylosing spondylitis or in good health (not recorded which). The V gene is TRBV5-1, the J gene TRBJ1-5; 7 bases fit TRBD1. The CDR3 is CASSRFGRDRPNQPQHF. CDR3 coding DNA: TGCGCCAGCAGCCGATTCGGCCGGGACAGACCGAATCAGCCCCAGCATTTT.